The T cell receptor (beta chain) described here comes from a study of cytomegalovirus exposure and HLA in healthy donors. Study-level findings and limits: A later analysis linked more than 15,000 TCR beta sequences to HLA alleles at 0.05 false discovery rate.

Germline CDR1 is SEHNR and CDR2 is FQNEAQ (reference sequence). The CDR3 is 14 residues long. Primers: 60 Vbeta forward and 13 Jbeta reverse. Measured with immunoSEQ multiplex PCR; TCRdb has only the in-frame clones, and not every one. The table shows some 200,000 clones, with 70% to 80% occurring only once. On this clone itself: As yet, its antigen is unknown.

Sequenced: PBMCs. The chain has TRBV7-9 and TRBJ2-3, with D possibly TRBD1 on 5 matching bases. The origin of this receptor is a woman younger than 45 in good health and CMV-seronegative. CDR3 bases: TGTGCAACCGACGGTGGGGCTAGCACAGATACGCAGTATTTT. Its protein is CATDGGASTDTQYF.